One sample yielded the 25 T cell receptor beta chains listed below, sequenced in a study of molecular identifiers for immune sequencing clone quantification. TCRdb independently ran MiXCR on the PCR reads; one entry per CDR3 protein. Of over 600,000 distinct CDR3 sequences in the sample, about 20% were seen once. The sample consisted of naive CD8+ T cells from blood, with Jurkat cell RNA spiked in. The subset was: FACS-sorted CD8+CD4-CCR7+CD45RA+ naive T cells. Every receptor here comes from a human donor in good health. Some libraries in this study had Jurkat cell RNA spiked in.

Concerning this clonotype itself: A much larger clone lies a single base off, so this may be a read error. This chain connects TRBV11-2 to TRBJ2-5; D uncertain. Per the germline V gene, CDR1 is SGHAT and CDR2 is FQNNGV. The CDR3 totals 13 residues. The CDR3 spells CASSSGLMATRYF. The CDR3 coding sequence is TGTGCCAGCAGCTCCGGCCTCATGGCGACCCGGTACTTC.

For this clonotype: A much larger clone is a single base away; this may be a read error. The chain is built from TRBV5-4 and TRBJ2-3; perhaps TRBD2 as D (5 bases). The CDR3 has 14 residues. The V gene's germline CDR1 is SGHNT and CDR2 YYREEE (reference sequence). Trimming left V 3 bases short and J 1 base short, with 9 bases between. The CDR3 region has the DNA TGTGCCAGCAGCTCGGAGGTGGGCACAGATACGCAGTATTTT. Translating gives CASSSEVGTDTQYF.

The sample holds many counts of this clonotype. The chain employs TRBV20-1 and TRBJ2-7; 12 positions agree with TRBD2. After removal of 4 bases from V and 3 bases from J, the junction contained 4 bases not matched to a gene. CDR1 DFQATT and CDR2 SNEGSKA come from the germline V gene (reference sequence). The CDR3 totals 14 residues. The CDR3 here is CSATGTSGYYEQYF. CDR3 bases: TGCAGTGCTACCGGGACTAGCGGGTACTACGAGCAGTACTTC.

With regard to this clonotype: Possible read error: a much larger clone is one base away. J is TRBJ1-2 and V is TRBV20-1, with a tentative D call TRBD1 (6 bases). The V gene's germline CDR1 is DFQATT and CDR2 SNEGSKA (reference sequence). The CDR3 is made up of 13 amino acids. The CDR3 sequence: CSARTKQGYGYAF. The CDR3 region has the DNA TGCAGTGCTAGAACCAAACAGGGTTATGGCTACGCCTTC.

This clonotype was recorded at least ten times. This chain connects TRBV20-1 to TRBJ2-7, with D perhaps TRBD1 or TRBD2 (5 bases each). This CDR3 comprises 12 residues. Trimming shortened V by 2 bases and J by 5 bases, and 10 bases separated the two germline ends. Looked up from germline, CDR1 is DFQATT and CDR2 is SNEGSKA (reference sequence). Here the CDR3 DNA reads TGCAGTGCTAGAAGCCGGGACCACGAGCAGTACTTC. Translated, it gives CSARSRDHEQYF.

This clonotype was seen a handful of times. The chain employs TRBV18 and TRBJ2-7; 10 nucleotides align to TRBD1. The CDR3 is 15 amino acids. V dropped 6 bases and J dropped 6; count of bases not matched to a gene: 11. Germline assignment: CDR1 KGHSH and CDR2 LQKENI. As DNA, the CDR3 is TGTGCCAGCTCGAACGGGGGACAGGGGATTGGCGAGCAGTACTTC. This sequence encodes CASSNGGQGIGEQYF. Supplemented by reference TRBV18 and TRBJ2-7, the full variable domain reads NAGVMQNPRHLVRRRGQEARLRCSPMKGHSHVYWYRQLPEEGLKFMVYLQKENIIDESGMPKERFSAEFPKEGPSILRIQQVVRGDSAAYFCASSNGGQGIGEQYFGPGTRLTVT.

In this sample, this clonotype turned up many times. The rearrangement joins TRBV6-8 to TRBJ2-7; TRBD2 might be the D (7 bases). The CDR3 extends over 15 amino acids. Germline CDR1 and CDR2: MNHGY and SAAAGT. V was shortened by 1 base and J by 5 bases, with 15 bases between the two germline ends. The CDR3, as DNA: TGTGCCAGCAGTTACTTGCGGGGGCCGGGGAACGAGCAGTACTTC. As protein: CASSYLRGPGNEQYF.

In its sample, this clonotype was seen many times. The chain links TRBV10-3 to TRBJ1-6, with D tentatively TRBD1 (5 bases). The CDR3 length is 18 residues. Trimming took 3 bases from V and 0 from J, leaving 15 bases between them. Germline CDR1 ENHRY, CDR2 SYGVKD. CDR3 nucleotide sequence: TGTGCCATCAGTGATAGGGACGGAGCCAGCTCCTATAATTCACCCCTCCACTTT. Protein: CAISDRDGASSYNSPLHF.

The J gene is TRBJ2-7, the V gene TRBV5-3, with 11 bases fitting TRBD1. TRBV5-3 is marked as an open reading frame, function uncertain. This CDR3 has 16 residues. Losses at the gene ends were 5 bases for V and 2 bases for J; bases not matched to a gene: 9. The CDR3 region has the DNA TGTGCCAGAAGGTCCGGGACAGGGGGTCGGACCTACGAGCAGTACTTC. Translating it yields CARRSGTGGRTYEQYF.

In this sample, this clonotype turned up many times. The genes are TRBV12-3 or TRBV12-4 and TRBJ1-3, with D perhaps TRBD1 (5 bases). CDR3 length equals 15 residues. Trimming took 6 bases from V and 0 from J, leaving 12 bases between them. The CDR3 here is CASSWGPISGNTIYF. The DNA of the CDR3 is TGTGCCAGCAGCTGGGGACCGATCTCTGGAAACACCATATATTTT.

This clonotype was seen repeatedly, ten times or more. The V call is TRBV5-1, the J call TRBJ1-4; D remains unclear. Germline CDR1 reads SGHRS; CDR2 reads YFSETQ. Deletions cut 4 bases from V and 1 base from J, with 11 bases between. The CDR3 consists of 15 residues. The CDR3 bases are TGCGCCAGCAGCGTTCGTGGGCAAACTAATGAAAAACTGTTTTTT. Its protein is CASSVRGQTNEKLFF.

The chain recombines TRBV3-1 with TRBJ2-5, with a tentative D call TRBD1 (5 bases). In germline, CDR1 is LGHDT, CDR2 YNNKEL (reference sequence). Trimming shortened V by 4 bases and J by 5 bases, and 20 bases separated the two germline ends. There are 16 residues in the CDR3. The DNA of the CDR3 is TGTGCCAGCAGCCCTACCGGACAAACGGCCTGGGAGACCCAGTACTTC. It yields the protein CASSPTGQTAWETQYF.

This chain connects TRBV27 to TRBJ1-2; tentatively, D is TRBD1 (6 bases). The V gene's germline CDR1 is MNHEY and CDR2 SMNVEV (reference sequence). This CDR3 has 12 amino acids. V shed 11 bases and J shed 3 bases, with 13 bases lying between them. CDR3 sequence (DNA): TGTGCCGGCCGGGGGGCTCACTATGGCTACACCTTC. Its protein product is CAGRGAHYGYTF.

Many counts were recorded for this clonotype. V gene TRBV6-6 combines with J gene TRBJ2-7; D uncertain. V shed 6 bases and J shed 1 base, with 19 bases lying between them. Germline V lookup: CDR1 MNHNY, CDR2 SVGAGI (reference sequence). The length of the CDR3 is 16 residues. The CDR3 region has the DNA TGTGCCAGCAGCATTTACCCCGACACCGAGTCCTACGAGCAGTACTTC. Translation gives CASSIYPDTESYEQYF.

This clonotype has ten or more counts. The J gene is TRBJ1-1, the V gene TRBV12-3 or TRBV12-4; TRBD1 might be the D (5 bases). The V gene lost 6 bases and the J gene lost 2 bases, with 10 bases spanning the gap. There are 13 residues in the CDR3. CDR3 amino acids: CASRLTENTEAFF. CDR3 bases: TGTGCCAGCAGGCTGACAGAAAACACTGAAGCTTTCTTT.

The chain carries TRBV29-1 and TRBJ2-1; the match to TRBD2 covers 11 bases. Trimming cost V 1 base and J 8 bases; bases outside gene matches: 10. The CDR3 covers 16 residues. CDR1 is SQVTM, CDR2 ANQGSEA, per germline. In DNA, the CDR3 is TGCAGCGTTGAAGGGAGAGGGACTAGCGGTTTTGATGAGCAGTTCTTC. It codes for CSVEGRGTSGFDEQFF.

Points on this clonotype: This may arise from a read error, as a much more abundant clone is one base away. V gene TRBV18 combines with J gene TRBJ2-7; D gene unclear. Per the germline V gene, CDR1 is KGHSH and CDR2 is LQKENI. V lost 0 bases and J 2 bases, leaving 5 bases between the germline ends. The CDR3 length is 13 residues. CDR3 residues: CASSPPDAYEQYF. The CDR3 region has the DNA TGTGCCAGCTCACCACCGGATGCCTACGAGCAGTACTTC.

V is TRBV3-1 and J is TRBJ1-1; D is unclear. Germline V gives CDR1 LGHDT, CDR2 YNNKEL (reference sequence). The ends were cut back, 4 bases at V and 5 bases at J, with 14 bases in the middle. The CDR3 covers 14 residues. This CDR3 reads CASSRDQPGTEAFF. In nucleotides, the CDR3 is TGTGCCAGCAGCCGAGATCAGCCGGGGACTGAAGCTTTCTTT.

This clonotype was detected many times. This chain uses TRBV27 with TRBJ1-1, with 9 nucleotides matching TRBD1. V lost 6 bases and J lost 3; bases outside the gene matches: 11. The CDR3 extends over 16 amino acids. Germline CDR1 and CDR2: MNHEY and SMNVEV (reference sequence). CDR3 sequence: CASRELLQGAYTEAFF. Written as DNA, the CDR3 is TGTGCCAGCAGAGAGCTATTACAGGGGGCTTACACTGAAGCTTTCTTT.

The table lists this clonotype with many counts. The rearrangement uses TRBV6-5 and TRBJ2-4, with a possible D match to TRBD2 (5 bases). The CDR3 runs to 13 residues. CDR1 is MNHEY and CDR2 is SVGAGI in the germline V gene. V was cut by 6 bases and J by 3 bases, with 9 bases left in between. The CDR3, as DNA: TGTGCCAGCAGCTCGGGATACAAAAACATTCAGTACTTC. Its protein is CASSSGYKNIQYF.

This clonotype was picked up many times. J is TRBJ1-5 and V is TRBV24-1; D possibly corresponds to TRBD1 (5 bases). V lost 3 bases and J lost 4, with 12 bases in between. The CDR3 has 15 residues. Germline V gene sequence: CDR1 KGHDR, CDR2 SFDVKD. DNA of the CDR3: TGTGCCACCAGTGATGGCGGGGGGATAAATCAGCCCCAGCATTTT. Translating gives CATSDGGGINQPQHF.

A remark on this clonotype: Relative to the germline gene, one junction end is altered; a read error may explain this. The rearrangement uses TRBV20-1 and TRBJ2-7, with TRBD1 matching 7 bases. Per the germline V gene, CDR1 is DFQATT and CDR2 is SNEGSKA (reference sequence). This CDR3 has 13 residues. The CDR3 sequence is CSAPGTVTYGQYF. The CDR3 region has the DNA TGCAGTGCCCCAGGGACAGTCACCTACGGGCAGTACTTC.

The V and J genes are TRBV12-3 or TRBV12-4 and TRBJ1-1; 9 bases fit TRBD1. V shed 8 bases and J 4 bases; nucleotides not matched to a gene: 8. The CDR3 has 14 amino acids. The CDR3 bases are TGTGCCAGCTCGGGGACAGGGCTGAGCACTGAAGCTTTCTTT. Translated: CASSGTGLSTEAFF.

In its sample, this clonotype was seen many times. This chain joins TRBV7-9 and TRBJ1-6; D is unclear. The V end lost 5 bases, the J end lost 6 bases, and 20 bases lay between the germline ends. CDR3 length equals 17 residues. In germline, CDR1 is SEHNR, CDR2 FQNEAQ (reference sequence). DNA for the CDR3: TGTGCCAGCAGCCCTCAGGCTGTATATGAAAGTAATTCACCCCTCCACTTT. Encoded protein: CASSPQAVYESNSPLHF.

The genes are TRBV6-5 and TRBJ1-5; D is ambiguous. Trimming took off 6 bases at V and 4 bases at J, with 16 bases between the two ends. The CDR3 consists of 15 residues. Germline lookup yields CDR1 MNHEY and CDR2 SVGAGI. The CDR3 coding sequence is TGTGCCAGCAGCGGCCTAGGATCGTATAATCAGCCCCAGCATTTT. As protein: CASSGLGSYNQPQHF.